A selection of T cell receptor beta chains follows, all from one sample in a study of T cells in Graves' hyperthyroidism and ophthalmopathy. TCRdb re-called the multiplex PCR reads through MiXCR, storing one row per CDR3 protein. The sample lists 300,000 to 350,000 distinct CDR3 sequences; 18% were seen once. Specimen: blood. Receptors were obtained from a woman between 35 and 50 years old with Graves' ophthalmopathy. CDR3s include the opening cysteine and the closing phenylalanine or tryptophan. A D gene is named only where the DNA matches it firmly. Expanded clones get a size class; other rows say once, few or many, or leave the size out.

cdr3_length d_call j_call clone_size v_call cdr3_aa cdr3_nt
13 NA TRBJ1-1 few TRBV28 CASLAGMNTEAFF TGTGCCAGTCTGGCAGGCATGAACACTGAAGCTTTCTTT
14 NA TRBJ1-2 many TRBV7-3 CASSLGVANYGYTF TGTGCCAGCAGCTTAGGAGTAGCTAACTATGGCTACACCTTC
15 NA TRBJ2-7 many TRBV6-5 CASSFQGRVSYEQYF TGTGCCAGCAGTTTTCAGGGGCGGGTGTCCTACGAGCAGTACTTC
17 TRBD2 TRBJ2-7 NA TRBV11-3 CARSLRGGLAGDYEQYF TGTGCCAGAAGCTTAAGGGGGGGACTAGCGGGGGATTACGAGCAGTACTTC
19 TRBD2 TRBJ2-2 NA TRBV4-1 CASSHHGGSSGSSTGELFF TGCGCCAGCAGCCATCATGGGGGATCTAGCGGGAGTAGCACCGGGGAGCTGTTTTTT
15 NA TRBJ2-7 many TRBV27 CASSLWGGQSYEQYF TGTGCCAGCAGTTTATGGGGAGGACAGTCCTACGAGCAGTACTTC
13 NA TRBJ2-5 many TRBV2 CASSVDLQETQYF TGTGCCAGCAGTGTTGACTTACAAGAGACCCAGTACTTC
13 NA TRBJ2-7 NA TRBV7-2 CASSLVRENEQYF TGTGCCAGCAGCTTAGTCAGGGAGAACGAGCAGTACTTC
15 NA TRBJ1-2 many TRBV6-1 CASSNLPGTNYGYTF TGTGCCAGCAGCAACTTACCCGGGACAAACTATGGCTACACCTTC
13 TRBD2 TRBJ2-7 NA TRBV7-9 CASSGAGGVEQYF TGTGCCAGCAGCGGAGCCGGGGGGGTCGAGCAGTACTTC
14 NA TRBJ2-7 NA TRBV6-1 CASRTTGIRTEQYF TGTGCCAGCAGAACGACAGGTATACGGACCGAGCAGTACTTC
16 NA TRBJ2-2 NA TRBV4-3 CASSQDHFALSGELSF TGCGCCAGCAGCCAAGATCATTTCGCCCTGTCCGGGGAGCTGTCTTTT
14 NA TRBJ2-7 many TRBV6-1 CASSDMSRRYEQYF TGTGCCAGCAGTGACATGTCGCGAAGATACGAGCAGTACTTC
17 NA TRBJ1-5 many TRBV6-5 CASSYVEDRYSNQPQHF TGTGCCAGCAGTTACGTCGAAGACAGGTATAGCAATCAGCCCCAGCATTTT
17 TRBD2 TRBJ2-5 many TRBV11-2 CASSLGSLGAGGKTQYF TGTGCCAGCAGCTTAGGGAGCCTAGGGGCGGGGGGGAAGACCCAGTACTTC
15 NA TRBJ2-5 many TRBV29-1 CSVPRGPGQKETQYF TGCAGCGTCCCCAGGGGACCAGGGCAGAAAGAGACCCAGTACTTC
14 NA TRBJ2-7 many TRBV10-3 CAIRRAGTNYEQYF TGTGCCATCAGGAGGGCGGGAACCAACTACGAGCAGTACTTC
13 NA TRBJ2-7 once TRBV6-2/TRBV6-3 CASNPDFSYEQYF TGTGCCAGCAACCCGGACTTTTCCTACGAGCAGTACTTC
13 NA TRBJ2-7 many TRBV29-1 CSVMVGVNYEQYF TGCAGCGTGATGGTCGGAGTGAACTACGAGCAGTACTTC
14 NA TRBJ2-2 many TRBV2 CASWIHLNTGELFF TGTGCCAGCTGGATACATCTGAACACCGGGGAGCTGTTTTTT
14 NA TRBJ1-5 many TRBV6-1 CASSEIRGGQPQHF TGTGCCAGCAGTGAAATCAGGGGTGGGCAGCCCCAGCATTTT
17 TRBD2 TRBJ2-7 NA TRBV20-1 CSARGGLAGLNSYEQYF TGCAGTGCTAGGGGTGGACTAGCGGGATTAAACTCCTACGAGCAGTACTTC
17 NA TRBJ1-3 NA TRBV6-1 CASRRFLLSDSGNTIYF TGTGCCAGCAGGCGGTTCCTTTTATCGGACTCTGGAAACACCATATATTTT
14 NA TRBJ1-2 NA TRBV14 CASSPSLTGIGYTF TGTGCCAGCAGCCCTAGTCTCACAGGGATCGGCTACACCTTC
15 NA TRBJ1-3 many TRBV27 CASSLVGGYGNTIYF TGTGCCAGCAGTTTGGTCGGGGGCTATGGAAACACCATATATTTT
12 NA TRBJ2-5 NA TRBV20-1 CSARMGGETQYF TGCAGTGCTAGAATGGGAGGAGAGACCCAGTACTTC
13 TRBD2 TRBJ2-5 NA TRBV12-3/TRBV12-4 CASRAGNQETQYF TGTGCCAGCAGAGCGGGAAACCAAGAGACCCAGTACTTC
15 NA TRBJ2-7 NA TRBV6-2/TRBV6-3 CASIPAGFKSYEQYF TGTGCCAGCATCCCCGCGGGGTTTAAGAGCTACGAGCAGTACTTC
14 NA TRBJ1-1 few TRBV7-2 CASKDRTKNTEAFF TGTGCCAGCAAGGATCGGACAAAGAACACTGAAGCTTTCTTT
13 TRBD1 TRBJ2-4 few TRBV6-1 CASIGTGLNIQYF TGTGCCAGCATTGGGACAGGGCTGAACATTCAGTACTTC
15 TRBD1 TRBJ2-7 many TRBV2 CASSESGRGLNEQYF TGTGCCAGCAGTGAGTCGGGCAGGGGGCTGAACGAGCAGTACTTC
15 TRBD2 TRBJ2-1 few TRBV18 CASSIGTSGYNEQFF TGTGCCAGCTCAATTGGGACTAGCGGCTACAATGAGCAGTTCTTC
12 TRBD1 TRBJ1-1 many TRBV19 CASNHWTGEAFF TGTGCCAGTAACCATTGGACAGGGGAAGCTTTCTTT
15 TRBD2 TRBJ2-7 many TRBV28 CASSKGLAYPYEQYF TGTGCCAGCAGTAAGGGACTAGCGTATCCCTACGAGCAGTACTTC
14 NA TRBJ1-1 NA TRBV11-2 CASSLVPRNTEAYF TGTGCCAGCAGCTTAGTTCCCAGGAACACTGAAGCTTACTTT
16 TRBD2 TRBJ2-3 many TRBV27 CASSSLASGRADTQYF TGTGCCAGCAGTTCCCTGGCTAGCGGGAGAGCAGATACGCAGTATTTT
14 NA TRBJ1-2 few TRBV14 CASSHEYTPYGYTF TGTGCCAGCAGCCATGAGTACACCCCCTATGGCTACACCTTC
14 NA TRBJ2-4 NA TRBV28 CASRDERAKNIQYF TGTGCCAGCAGGGATGAGAGGGCCAAAAACATTCAGTACTTC
14 NA TRBJ1-1 many TRBV19 CASSSGLWGTEAFF TGTGCCAGTAGTTCTGGTCTCTGGGGCACTGAAGCTTTCTTT
15 NA TRBJ2-6 many TRBV2 CASSVGRAGANVLTF TGTGCCAGCAGTGTTGGTAGGGCTGGGGCCAACGTCCTGACTTTC
15 NA TRBJ1-5 NA TRBV28 CASSPGAPRGQPQHF TGTGCCAGCAGTCCCGGAGCTCCAAGGGGTCAGCCCCAGCATTTT
15 TRBD1 TRBJ1-1 many TRBV6-1 CASSPLQGAITEAFF TGTGCCAGCAGTCCTTTACAGGGGGCTATCACTGAAGCTTTCTTT
14 TRBD1 TRBJ2-7 many TRBV28 CASSRTGGEFEQYF TGTGCCAGCAGTCGAACAGGGGGCGAATTCGAGCAGTACTTC
13 NA TRBJ2-6 few TRBV30 CAWSQGGANVLTF TGTGCCTGGAGCCAAGGAGGGGCCAACGTCCTGACTTTC
18 NA TRBJ2-7 many TRBV27 CASRPRQNRVGLSYEQYF TGTGCCAGCAGACCACGTCAAAACAGGGTCGGGTTGTCCTACGAGCAGTACTTC
13 NA TRBJ1-2 few TRBV9 CASSVGGAVGYTF TGTGCCAGCAGCGTAGGAGGGGCCGTTGGCTACACCTTC
14 NA TRBJ1-5 many TRBV20-1 CSARGRVSNQPQHF TGCAGTGCTAGGGGCAGGGTAAGCAATCAGCCCCAGCATTTT
15 NA TRBJ2-7 many TRBV24-1 CATKTGTRSSYEQYF TGTGCCACCAAGACCGGGACACGATCCTCCTACGAGCAGTACTTC
15 NA TRBJ2-3 many TRBV6-1 CASSEDRYVLDTQYF TGTGCCAGCAGTGAAGACAGATACGTTTTGGATACGCAGTATTTT
15 NA TRBJ2-7 many TRBV28 CASSLSAPPADEQYF TGTGCCAGCAGTTTGTCCGCCCCTCCCGCGGACGAGCAGTACTTC
15 TRBD2 TRBJ2-3 few TRBV28 CASSPSGSSADTQYF TGTGCCAGCAGTCCTAGCGGGAGTTCCGCAGATACGCAGTATTTT